The 6 T cell receptor beta chains in this list originate from one sample, sequenced in a study of T-cell reconstitution after alpha-beta-depleted transplantation in children. Preparing the TCRbeta library involved the use of unique molecular identifiers. TCRdb reprocessed the PCR reads with MiXCR, giving one entry per CDR3 protein. Counted here are 75,000 to 80,000 distinct CDR3 sequences, 15% to 20% occurring once; the ten biggest clones make up approximately 55%. Sample: PBMCs, mostly from graft donor cells, taken 360 days after TCRalphabeta/CD19-depleted stem cell transplant. Receptors originate from a male patient aged 2 to 9 who had a stem cell transplant for acute lymphoblastic leukemia, so the T cells may come from the graft donor.

Many counts were recorded for this clonotype. The gene calls are TRBV5-1 and TRBJ1-6, with D maybe TRBD1 (6 bases). V shed 3 bases and J shed 8 bases, with 15 bases lying between them. The CDR3 spans 15 residues. CDR1 and CDR2 (germline): SGHRS, YFSETQ. The CDR3 loop is CASSSRQAPDSPLHF. DNA for the CDR3: TGCGCCAGCAGCTCTCGACAGGCCCCGGATTCACCCCTCCACTTT.

This clonotype occurred a few times. The chain couples TRBV3-1 to TRBJ1-3; D is unclear. Per germline, CDR1 LGHDT and CDR2 YNNKEL (reference sequence). Trimming took 2 bases from V and 13 from J, leaving 6 bases between them. The CDR3 loop spans 10 amino acids. DNA of the CDR3: TGTGCCAGCAGCCAACTCCCGATATATTTT. This codes for CASSQLPIYF.

The gene calls are TRBV4-1 and TRBJ1-2, with TRBD1 identical over 7 bases. This CDR3 is built from 15 residues. V was pared by 1 base and J by 2 bases, with 4 bases of the junction left unmatched. Per germline, CDR1 MGHRA and CDR2 YSYEKL. The CDR3: CASSQVGQSNYGYTF. CDR3 sequence (DNA): TGCGCCAGCAGCCAAGTGGGACAGTCCAACTATGGCTACACCTTC.

V and J are TRBV5-6 and TRBJ2-7; no reliable D call. This CDR3 region has 18 residues. CDR1 is SGHDT, CDR2 YYEEEE, per germline. V was cut by 0 bases and J by 2 bases, with 21 bases left in between. Here the CDR3 reads CASSLVASCGLRPYEQYF. CDR3 in DNA: TGTGCCAGCAGCTTGGTGGCTTCTTGTGGATTGCGGCCCTACGAGCAGTACTTC.

This clonotype was observed at least ten times. The V and J genes are TRBV11-3 and TRBJ2-5, with a possible D match to TRBD2 (6 bases). Germline V lookup: CDR1 SGHNT, CDR2 YENEEA. CDR3 length: 15 amino acids. V was shortened by 0 bases and J by 0 bases, with 8 bases between the two germline ends. The CDR3 region has the DNA TGTGCCAGCAGCTTAGAGGGACTCCACCAAGAGACCCAGTACTTC. This encodes CASSLEGLHQETQYF.

The sample holds a few counts of this clonotype. The chain joins TRBV20-1 to TRBJ1-4; no reliable D call. Trimming pared 3 bases from V and 8 bases from J, leaving 10 bases between. This CDR3 region has 12 residues. Germline-derived CDR1 and CDR2 are DFQATT and SNEGSKA (reference sequence). Here the CDR3 reads CSARGMGEKLFF. The CDR3 DNA follows: TGCAGTGCTAGGGGAATGGGGGAAAAACTGTTTTTT.